The clone carrying this TCR beta chain was detected only once. V was clipped by 4 bases and J by 5 bases, with 15 bases between them. CDR3 length: 15 residues. Per germline, CDR1 SGHRS and CDR2 YFSETQ. Produced via immunoSEQ multiplex PCR; TCRdb's table is partial and in-frame only. Here the sample spans about 43,000 clones, approximately 86% being singletons. The data originate from a study of OX40 agonist ivuxolimab in advanced cancers. This clonotype was sampled from an adult with an advanced solid tumor such as melanoma, head and neck, liver or kidney cancer. The specimen comprised CD4+ or CD8+ T cells sorted from blood, sampled in a trial of the OX40 agonist ivuxolimab. This chain joins TRBV5-1 and TRBJ2-2; weak D call: TRBD1 (6 bases). The CDR3 reads CASSGRTDDTGELFF. The DNA for the CDR3 is TGCGCCAGCAGCGGGCGGACAGATGATACCGGGGAGCTGTTTTTT.